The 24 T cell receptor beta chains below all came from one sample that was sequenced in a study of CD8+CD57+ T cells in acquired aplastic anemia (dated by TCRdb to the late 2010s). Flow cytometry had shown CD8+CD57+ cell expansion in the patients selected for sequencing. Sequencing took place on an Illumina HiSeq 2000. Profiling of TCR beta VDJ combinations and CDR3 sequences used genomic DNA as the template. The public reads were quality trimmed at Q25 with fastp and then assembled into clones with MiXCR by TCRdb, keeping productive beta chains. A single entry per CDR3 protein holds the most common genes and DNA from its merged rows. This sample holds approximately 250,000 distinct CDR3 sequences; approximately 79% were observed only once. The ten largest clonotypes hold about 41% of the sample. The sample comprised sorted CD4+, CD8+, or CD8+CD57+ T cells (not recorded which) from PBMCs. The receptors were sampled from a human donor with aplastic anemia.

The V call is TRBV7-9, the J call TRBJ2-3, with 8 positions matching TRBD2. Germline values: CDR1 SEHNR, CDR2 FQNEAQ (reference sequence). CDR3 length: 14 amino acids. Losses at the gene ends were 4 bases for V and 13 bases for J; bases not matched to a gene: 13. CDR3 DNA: TGTGCCAGCAGCTCCGCGGGAGGTCAGTATATGGAGTATTTT. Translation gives CASSSAGGQYMEYF.

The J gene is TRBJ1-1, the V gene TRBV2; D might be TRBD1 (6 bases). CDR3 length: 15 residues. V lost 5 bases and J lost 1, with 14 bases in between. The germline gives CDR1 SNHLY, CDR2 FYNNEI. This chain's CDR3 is CASSRVGGPNTEAFF. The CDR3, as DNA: TGTGCCAGCAGTCGCGTGGGGGGGCCGAACACTGAAGCTTTCTTT.

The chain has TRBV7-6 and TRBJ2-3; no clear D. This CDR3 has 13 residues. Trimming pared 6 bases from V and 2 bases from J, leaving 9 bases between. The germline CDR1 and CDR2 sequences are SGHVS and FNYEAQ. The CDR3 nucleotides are TGTGCCAGCAGGGTAGGGCCCACAGATACGCAGTATTTT. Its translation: CASRVGPTDTQYF.

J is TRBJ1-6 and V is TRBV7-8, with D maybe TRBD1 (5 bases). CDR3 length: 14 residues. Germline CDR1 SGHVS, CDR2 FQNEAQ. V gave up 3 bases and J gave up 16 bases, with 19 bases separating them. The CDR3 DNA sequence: TGTGCCAGCAGCTTGAGGGGATGTACTGCTCCGCTCCACTTT. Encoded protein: CASSLRGCTAPLHF.

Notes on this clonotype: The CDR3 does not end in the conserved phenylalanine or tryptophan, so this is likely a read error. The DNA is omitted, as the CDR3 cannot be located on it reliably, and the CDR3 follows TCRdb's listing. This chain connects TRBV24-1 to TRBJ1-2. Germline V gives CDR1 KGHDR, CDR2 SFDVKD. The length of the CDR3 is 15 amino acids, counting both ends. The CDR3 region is CATRPLPGGLTGYTL.

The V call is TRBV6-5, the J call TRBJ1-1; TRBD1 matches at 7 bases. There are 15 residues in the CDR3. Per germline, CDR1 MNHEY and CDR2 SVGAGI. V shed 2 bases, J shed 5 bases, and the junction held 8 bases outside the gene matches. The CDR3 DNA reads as TGTGCCAGCAGTTACACGGACTCCAGGGGGACTGAAGCTTTCTTT. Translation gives CASSYTDSRGTEAFF.

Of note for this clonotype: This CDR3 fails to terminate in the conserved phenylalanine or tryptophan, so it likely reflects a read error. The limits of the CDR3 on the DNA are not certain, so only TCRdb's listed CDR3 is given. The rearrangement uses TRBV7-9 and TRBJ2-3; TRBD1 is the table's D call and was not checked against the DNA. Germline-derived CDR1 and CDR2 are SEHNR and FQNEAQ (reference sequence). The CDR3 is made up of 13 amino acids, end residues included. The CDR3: CASGYGGAEPLFC.

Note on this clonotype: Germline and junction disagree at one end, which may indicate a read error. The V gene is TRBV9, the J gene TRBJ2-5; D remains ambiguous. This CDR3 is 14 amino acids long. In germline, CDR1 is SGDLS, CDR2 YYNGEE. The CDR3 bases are TGTGCCAGCAGCAGAGGCAGCCAGAGCACAACCCAGCACTTC. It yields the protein CASSRGSQSTTQHF. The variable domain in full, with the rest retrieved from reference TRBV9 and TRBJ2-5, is DSGVTQTPKHLITATGQRVTLRCSPRSGDLSVYWYQQSLDQGLQFLIQYYNGEERAKGNILERFSAQQFPDLHSELNLSSLELGDSALYFCASSRGSQSTTQHFGPGTRLLVL.

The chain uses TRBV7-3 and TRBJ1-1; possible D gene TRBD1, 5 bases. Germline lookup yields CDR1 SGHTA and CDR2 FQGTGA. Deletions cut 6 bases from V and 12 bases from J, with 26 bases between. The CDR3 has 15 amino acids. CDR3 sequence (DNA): TGTGCCAGCAGGGTAGATGGCACAGGTACCCCTCAACCTTTCTTT. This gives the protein CASRVDGTGTPQPFF.

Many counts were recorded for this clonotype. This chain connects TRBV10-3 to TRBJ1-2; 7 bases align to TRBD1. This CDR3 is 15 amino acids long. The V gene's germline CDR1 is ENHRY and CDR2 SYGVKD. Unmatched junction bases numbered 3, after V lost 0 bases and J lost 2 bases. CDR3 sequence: CAISESGGRNYGYTF. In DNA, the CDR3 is TGTGCCATCAGTGAGTCAGGGGGCAGGAACTATGGCTACACCTTC.

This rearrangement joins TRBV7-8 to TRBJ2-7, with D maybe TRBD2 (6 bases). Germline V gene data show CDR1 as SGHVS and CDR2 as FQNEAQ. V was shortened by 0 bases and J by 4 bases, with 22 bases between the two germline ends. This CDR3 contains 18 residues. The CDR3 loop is CASSLAGGPDALYYEQYV. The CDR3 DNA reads TGTGCCAGCAGCTTAGCGGGAGGTCCCGATGCGCTTTATTACGAGCAGTACGTC.

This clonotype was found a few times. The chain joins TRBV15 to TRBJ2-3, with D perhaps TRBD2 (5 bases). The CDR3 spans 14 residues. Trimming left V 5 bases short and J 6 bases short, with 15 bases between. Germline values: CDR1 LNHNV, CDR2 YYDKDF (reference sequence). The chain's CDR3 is CATSGRGVADTQYF. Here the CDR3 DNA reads TGTGCCACCAGCGGCCGGGGAGTAGCCGATACGCAGTATTTT.

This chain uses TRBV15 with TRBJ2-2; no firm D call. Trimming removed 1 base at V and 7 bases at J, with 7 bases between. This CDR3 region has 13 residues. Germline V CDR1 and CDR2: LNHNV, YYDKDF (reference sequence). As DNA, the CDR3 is TGTGCCACCAGCAGAGGTCTGGACGGGGAGCTGTTTTTT. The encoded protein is CATSRGLDGELFF.

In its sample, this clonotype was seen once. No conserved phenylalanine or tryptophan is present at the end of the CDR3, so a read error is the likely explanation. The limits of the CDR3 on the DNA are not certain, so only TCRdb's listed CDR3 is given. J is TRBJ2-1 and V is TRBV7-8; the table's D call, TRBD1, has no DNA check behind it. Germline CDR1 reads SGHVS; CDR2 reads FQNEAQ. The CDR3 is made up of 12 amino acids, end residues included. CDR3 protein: CASRFGQDGTAL.

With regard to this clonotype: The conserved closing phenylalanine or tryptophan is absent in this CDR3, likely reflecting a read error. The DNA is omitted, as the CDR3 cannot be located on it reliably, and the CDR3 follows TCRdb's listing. This CDR3 is CASSDEATNTGEL. V gene TRBV9 combines with J gene TRBJ2-3; the table's D gene call, TRBD1, was not cross checked with the DNA. Germline values: CDR1 SGDLS, CDR2 YYNGEE. Termini included, the CDR3 measures 13 amino acids.

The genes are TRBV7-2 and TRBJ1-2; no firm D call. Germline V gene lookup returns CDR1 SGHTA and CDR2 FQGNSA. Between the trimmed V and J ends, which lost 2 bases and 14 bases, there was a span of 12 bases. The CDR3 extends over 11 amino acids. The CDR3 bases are TGTGCCAGCAGCTTACATCCTGGCTGGACCTTC. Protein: CASSLHPGWTF. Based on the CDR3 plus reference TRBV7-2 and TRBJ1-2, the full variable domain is GAGVSQSPSNKVTEKGKDVELRCDPISGHTALYWYRQSLGQGLEFLIYFQGNSAPDKSGLPSDRFSAERTGGSVSTLTIQRTQQEDSAVYLCASSLHPGWTFGSGTRLTVV.

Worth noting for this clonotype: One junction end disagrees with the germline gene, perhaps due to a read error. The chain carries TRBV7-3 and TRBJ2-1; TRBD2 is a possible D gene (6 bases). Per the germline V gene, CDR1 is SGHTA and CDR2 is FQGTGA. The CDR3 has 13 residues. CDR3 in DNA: TGTGCCGGCAGTGATGGGGGGATGCCTGAGCAGTTCTTC. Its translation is CAGSDGGMPEQFF.

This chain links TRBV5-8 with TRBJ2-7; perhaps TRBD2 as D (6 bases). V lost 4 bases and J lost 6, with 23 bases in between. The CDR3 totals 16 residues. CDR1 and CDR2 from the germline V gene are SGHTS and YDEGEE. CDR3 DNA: TGTGCCAGCAGCAGAACGGGAGAGGCGAACCTGGCCGAGCAGTACGTC. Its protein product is CASSRTGEANLAEQYV.

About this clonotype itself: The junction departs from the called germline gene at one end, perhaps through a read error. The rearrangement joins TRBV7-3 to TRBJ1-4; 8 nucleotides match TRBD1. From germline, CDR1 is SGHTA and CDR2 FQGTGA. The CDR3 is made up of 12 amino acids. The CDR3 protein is CASGTGGERLVF. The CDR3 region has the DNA TGTGCCAGCGGCACAGGGGGTGAAAGGCTGGTTTTT.

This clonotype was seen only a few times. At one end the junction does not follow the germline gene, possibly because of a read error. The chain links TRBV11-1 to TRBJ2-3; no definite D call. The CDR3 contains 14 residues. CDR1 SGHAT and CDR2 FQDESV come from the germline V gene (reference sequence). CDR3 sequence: CASSLARGPDTEYF. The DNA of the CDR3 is TGTGCCAGCAGCTTAGCGCGAGGTCCGGATACGGAGTATTTT. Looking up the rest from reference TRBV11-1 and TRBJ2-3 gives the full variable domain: EAEVAQSPRYKITEKSQAVAFWCDPISGHATLYWYRQILGQGPELLVQFQDESVVDDSQLPKDRFSAERLKGVDSTLKIQPAELGDSAMYLCASSLARGPDTEYFGPGTRLTVL.

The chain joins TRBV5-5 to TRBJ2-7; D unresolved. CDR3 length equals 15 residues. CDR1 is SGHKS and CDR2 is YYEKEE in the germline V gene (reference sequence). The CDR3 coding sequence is TGCGCCAGCAGCTTCGACACAGAGAACTACTACGAGCAGTACGTC. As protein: CASSFDTENYYEQYV.

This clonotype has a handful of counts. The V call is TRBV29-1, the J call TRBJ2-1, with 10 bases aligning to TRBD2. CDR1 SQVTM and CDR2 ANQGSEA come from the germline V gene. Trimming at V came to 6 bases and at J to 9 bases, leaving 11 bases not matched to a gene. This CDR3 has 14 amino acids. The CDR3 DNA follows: TGCAGCGTCAGGCTAGCGGGAGTTTCAAGTGAGCAGTTCTTC. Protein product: CSVRLAGVSSEQFF.

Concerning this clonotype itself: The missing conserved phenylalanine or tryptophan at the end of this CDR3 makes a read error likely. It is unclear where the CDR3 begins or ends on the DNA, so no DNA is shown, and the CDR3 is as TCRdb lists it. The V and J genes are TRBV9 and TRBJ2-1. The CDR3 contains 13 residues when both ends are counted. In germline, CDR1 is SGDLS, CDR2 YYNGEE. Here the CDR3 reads CASSDGSDKQHFV.

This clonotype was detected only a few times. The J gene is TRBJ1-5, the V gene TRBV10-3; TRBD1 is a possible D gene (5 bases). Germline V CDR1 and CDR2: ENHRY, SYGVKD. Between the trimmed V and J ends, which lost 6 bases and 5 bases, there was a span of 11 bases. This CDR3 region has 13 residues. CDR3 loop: CAIRPGYDQPQHF. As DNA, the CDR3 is TGTGCCATCAGGCCAGGGTATGATCAGCCCCAGCATTTT.